The sequence of this TCR beta chain was determined in a study of T-cell memory formation after mild COVID-19. Study results and caveats: Contracting CD4+ clones sat mainly in CM and EM; CD8+ in EMRA.

Trimming shortened V by 6 bases and J by 7 bases, and 12 bases separated the two germline ends. The CDR3 has 12 residues. Turning to this clonotype: The antigen is undetermined.

From the 5' RACE reads, TCRdb called clonotypes with MiXCR, one entry per CDR3 protein. The table lists 400,000 to 450,000 distinct CDR3 sequences, roughly 17% of them singletons, with approximately 21% in the top ten. The receptor comes from a man younger than 30 who had mild COVID-19 (a few samples of this study predate the infection). Cell type and time point are not known. The sample taken for sequencing was PBMCs or a T cell subset sorted from them (not recorded which). The rearrangement links TRBV12-3 or TRBV12-4 to TRBJ1-1; D ambiguous. This CDR3 reads CASSLGNFEAFF. The CDR3 coding sequence is TGTGCCAGCAGCCTGGGGAACTTTGAAGCTTTCTTT.